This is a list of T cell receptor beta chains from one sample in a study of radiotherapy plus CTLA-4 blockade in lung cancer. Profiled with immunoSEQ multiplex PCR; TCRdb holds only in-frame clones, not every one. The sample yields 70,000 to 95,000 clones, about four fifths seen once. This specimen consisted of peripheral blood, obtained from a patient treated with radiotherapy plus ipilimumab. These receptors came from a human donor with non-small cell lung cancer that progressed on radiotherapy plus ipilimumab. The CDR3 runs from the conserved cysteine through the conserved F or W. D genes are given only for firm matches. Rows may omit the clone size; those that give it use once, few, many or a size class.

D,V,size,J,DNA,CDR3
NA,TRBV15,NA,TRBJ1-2,TGTGCCACCAGCAGAGATTTAACAGGGAAGGGCTACACCTTC,CATSRDLTGKGYTF
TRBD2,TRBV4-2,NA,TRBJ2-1,TGTGCCAGCAGCCAAAGGGGACTAGCGGGAGGTTATGAGCAGTTCTTC,CASSQRGLAGGYEQFF
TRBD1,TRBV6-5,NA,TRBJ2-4,TGTGCCAGCAGGGGACAGGAGAACATTCAGTACTTC,CASRGQENIQYF
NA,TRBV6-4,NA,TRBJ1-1,TGTGCCAGCAGAGCAGGGTCCGGGAACACTGAAGCTTTCTTT,CASRAGSGNTEAFF
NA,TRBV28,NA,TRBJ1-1,TGTGCCAGCAGCCGATTGGGACGTGCTGGGATCACTGAAGCTTTCTTT,CASSRLGRAGITEAFF
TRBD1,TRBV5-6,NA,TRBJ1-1,TGTGCCAGCAGCAGAAACAGGGGGGGAACTGAAGCTTTCTTT,CASSRNRGGTEAFF
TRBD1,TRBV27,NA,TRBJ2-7,TGTGCCAGCAGCCAAGGAGGACAGGGGGCGCCCCGCGAGCAGTACTTC,CASSQGGQGAPREQYF
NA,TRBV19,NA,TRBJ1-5,TGTGCCAGTAGAGACAGAGGGGATCAGCCCCAGCATTTT,CASRDRGDQPQHF
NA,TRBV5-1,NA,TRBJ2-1,TGCGCCAGCAGCTCCGGACTAACCTCCTACAATGAGCAGTTCTTC,CASSSGLTSYNEQFF
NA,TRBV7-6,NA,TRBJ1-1,TGTGCCAGCAGCTTCCAGGGAGTTGGTATCACTGAAGCTTTCTTT,CASSFQGVGITEAFF
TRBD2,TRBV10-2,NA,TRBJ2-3,TGCGCCAGCAGTAGGCGCGGGGGGATCTCTAGCACAGATACGCAGTATTTT,CASSRRGGISSTDTQYF
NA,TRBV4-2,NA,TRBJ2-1,TGTGCCAGCAGCCTAGAACCCCCTAGCGTGTCCTACAATGAGCAGTTCTTC,CASSLEPPSVSYNEQFF
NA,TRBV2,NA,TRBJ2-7,TGTGCCAGCAGGTTCAGGACATCTCCAGCCTACGAGCAGTACTTC,CASRFRTSPAYEQYF
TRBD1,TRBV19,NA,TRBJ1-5,TGTGCCAGCGGGGACAGGGCCACGGGCAATCAGCCCCAGCATTTT,CASGDRATGNQPQHF
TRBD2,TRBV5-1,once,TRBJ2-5,TGCGCCAGCAGCCTTGGGACTAGCGGGAAAGAGACCCAGTACTTC,CASSLGTSGKETQYF
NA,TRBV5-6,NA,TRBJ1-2,TGTGCCAGCAGCTTGGGTACGCGGGACGGCTACACCTTC,CASSLGTRDGYTF
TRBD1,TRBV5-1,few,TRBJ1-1,TGCGCCAGCAGCCGAGACAGGGCTATGAACACTGAAGCTTTCTTT,CASSRDRAMNTEAFF
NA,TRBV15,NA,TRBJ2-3,TGTGCCACCAGCAGGGACGGGACAAGCACAGATACGCAGTATTTT,CATSRDGTSTDTQYF
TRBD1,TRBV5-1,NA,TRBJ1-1,TGCGCCAGCAGCTCGGACAGGGGGCGGAATACTGAAGCTTTCTTT,CASSSDRGRNTEAFF
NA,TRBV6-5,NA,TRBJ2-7,TGTGCCAGCAGTTACTCGAGCGGACAGAAGCTTCTGGAGCAGTACTTC,CASSYSSGQKLLEQYF
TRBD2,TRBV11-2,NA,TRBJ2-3,TGTGCCAGCAGCCCCGGAACCGGACTAGCGGGGGGCGTCGATACGCAGTATTTT,CASSPGTGLAGGVDTQYF
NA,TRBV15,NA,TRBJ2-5,TGTGCCACCAGCAGTCTAGCGTACCAAGAGACCCAGTACTTC,CATSSLAYQETQYF
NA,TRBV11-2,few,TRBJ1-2,TGTGCCAGCCGCGGCCTAGCTAACTATGGCTACACCTTC,CASRGLANYGYTF
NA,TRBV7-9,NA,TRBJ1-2,TGTGCCAGCAGCTCTTCTCCGGACTATGGCTACACCTTC,CASSSSPDYGYTF
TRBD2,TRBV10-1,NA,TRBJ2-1,TGCGCCAGCAGTGACCTTAGCGGGAGAGGTTACAATGAGCAGTTCTTC,CASSDLSGRGYNEQFF
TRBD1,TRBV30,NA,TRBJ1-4,TGTGCCTGGAGAGCACAGGGGGTGGTAAGGGAAAAACTGTTTTTT,CAWRAQGVVREKLFF
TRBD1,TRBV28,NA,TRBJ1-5,TGTGCCAGCAGTTTATTGACAGGGGATCAGCCCCAGCATTTT,CASSLLTGDQPQHF
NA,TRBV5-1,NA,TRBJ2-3,TGCGCCAGCAGCTTGGGGGTAGGCAGCACAGATACGCAGTATTTT,CASSLGVGSTDTQYF
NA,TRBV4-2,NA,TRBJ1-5,TGTGCCAGCAGCGACACTTATCAGCCCCAGCATTTT,CASSDTYQPQHF
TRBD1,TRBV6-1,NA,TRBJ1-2,TGTGCCAGCAGTCCAACAGGGGGCCTCTATGGCTACACCTTC,CASSPTGGLYGYTF
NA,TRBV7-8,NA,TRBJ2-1,TGTGCCAGCAGCTTAGCGCACACCTCCTACAATGAGCAGTTCTTC,CASSLAHTSYNEQFF
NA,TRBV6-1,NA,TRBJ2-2,TGTGCCAGCAGTGAACTCAGATTGGTCGGGGAGCTGTTTTTT,CASSELRLVGELFF
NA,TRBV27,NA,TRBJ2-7,TGTGCCAGCAGTTTACGAACAGGAGACCTTTCCTACGAGCAGTACTTC,CASSLRTGDLSYEQYF
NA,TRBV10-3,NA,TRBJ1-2,TGTGCCATCGGAGGGGGCTATGGCTACACCTTC,CAIGGGYGYTF
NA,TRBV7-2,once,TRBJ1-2,TGTGCCAGCAGCTTTTTTGGGACTGGCTACACCTTC,CASSFFGTGYTF
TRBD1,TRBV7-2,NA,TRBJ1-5,TGTGCCAGCAGCTGGGACAGGGGTGGCAATCAGCCCCAGCATTTT,CASSWDRGGNQPQHF
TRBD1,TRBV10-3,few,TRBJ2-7,TGTGCCATCAGTGGACAGGGGCGGTACGAGCAGTACTTC,CAISGQGRYEQYF
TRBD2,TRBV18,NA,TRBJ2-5,TGTGCCAGCTCACCTCCGATAGCGGGGGCTGCGGGGACCCAGTACTTC,CASSPPIAGAAGTQYF
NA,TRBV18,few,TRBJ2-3,TGTGCCAGCGGACCGGGGGCGCGCACAGATACGCAGTATTTT,CASGPGARTDTQYF
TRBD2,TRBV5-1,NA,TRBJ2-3,TGCGCCAGCAGCATTGGATGGGGCAGCGGGGATTCAGATACGCAGTATTTT,CASSIGWGSGDSDTQYF
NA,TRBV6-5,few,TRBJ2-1,TGTGCCAGCAGTGAGGTGGGTGGTCAGTTCTTC,CASSEVGGQFF
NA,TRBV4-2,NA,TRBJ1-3,TGTGCCAGCAGCCAAGATCGTTCCGGGGGTTTTTCTGGAAACACCATATATTTT,CASSQDRSGGFSGNTIYF
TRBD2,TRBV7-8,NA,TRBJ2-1,TGTGCCAGCAGCTTCGGGCTAGCGGGAGGGATCTACAATGAGCAGTTCTTC,CASSFGLAGGIYNEQFF
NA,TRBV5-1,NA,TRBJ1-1,TGCGCCAGCAGAACCGAACATACGAACACTGAAGCTTTCTTT,CASRTEHTNTEAFF
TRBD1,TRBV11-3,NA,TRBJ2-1,TGTGCCAGCAGTTCAGTTACCGGGACAGAAGGGTACAATGAGCAGTTCTTC,CASSSVTGTEGYNEQFF
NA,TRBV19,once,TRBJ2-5,TGTGCCAGTAACGCGGGGTCGAAAGAGACCCAGTACTTC,CASNAGSKETQYF
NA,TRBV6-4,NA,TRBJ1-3,TGTGCCAGCAGTGACTCGGGAACCGACAGGACGGCCCTGGGGGGAAACACCATATATTTT,CASSDSGTDRTALGGNTIYF
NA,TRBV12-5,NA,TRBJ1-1,TGTGCTAGTGGTTTCGGGGGGCTGACTGAAGCTTTCTTT,CASGFGGLTEAFF
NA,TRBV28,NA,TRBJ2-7,TGTGCCAGCAAGGTCCCCCCCTCGGGCGAGCAGTACTTC,CASKVPPSGEQYF
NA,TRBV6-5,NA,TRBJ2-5,TGTGCCAGCAGTCCGAGGGGGAGGGTGACCCAGTACTTC,CASSPRGRVTQYF
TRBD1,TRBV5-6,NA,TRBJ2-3,TGTGCCAGCAGCGGAGGGACAGGGTGGGCCCTAGATACGCAGTATTTT,CASSGGTGWALDTQYF
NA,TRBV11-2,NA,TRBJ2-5,TGTGCCAGCACCATCCGGGAAACCCAAGAGACCCAGTACTTC,CASTIRETQETQYF
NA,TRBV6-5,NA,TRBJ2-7,TGTGCCAGCAGGAACCCTGGGGTCGAGCAGTACTTC,CASRNPGVEQYF
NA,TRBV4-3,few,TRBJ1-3,TGCGCCAGCAGCCAGGCGACGGATAGCTCTGGAAACACCATATATTTT,CASSQATDSSGNTIYF
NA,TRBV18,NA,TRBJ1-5,TGTGCCAGCTCCCTCCTCGAGAGCAATCAGCCCCAGCATTTT,CASSLLESNQPQHF